The clone carrying this TCR beta chain was seen only a few times. Single viable CD3+CD4+CD8-CD45RO+ cells were sorted as the memory CD4+ T cells. These data come from a study of memory CD4+ T cells and cytomegalovirus serostatus. On the study more broadly: Of the healthy Belgian adults, roughly ten were CMV seropositive and 20 to 30 seronegative.

Authors' processing steps: Out-of-frame sequences were removed, leaving 2,000,000 or so distinct TCRbeta sequences. Profiling relied on immunoSEQ multiplex PCR, and the TCRdb table lists in-frame clones only, not all of them. The V and J calls and clone size are taken from that table; D and trimming were inferred from the DNA. The sample consists of 40,000 to 60,000 clones, about three quarters of them appearing once. Germline V CDR1 and CDR2: ENHRY, SYGVKD. V was shortened by 0 bases and J by 1 base, with 12 bases between the two germline ends. The CDR3 spans 16 residues. The source of this sequence is an adult in good health and CMV-seronegative. The V call is TRBV10-3, the J call TRBJ2-5, with D perhaps TRBD2 (6 bases). Input material: memory CD4+ T cells from blood. The CDR3 here is CAISESGGRRQETQYF. The CDR3 bases are TGTGCCATCAGTGAGTCTGGGGGGAGACGCCAAGAGACCCAGTACTTC.